This T cell receptor beta chain was sequenced for a study of radiotherapy plus CTLA-4 blockade in lung cancer. Study summary: Objective responses were seen in about a sixth of patients, disease control in approximately 30%.

This CDR3 comprises 15 residues. The germline V and J ends were trimmed by 4 bases and 1 base, with 13 bases remaining between them. Germline values: CDR1 SGHNT, CDR2 YYREEE (reference sequence). In the case of this clone: The antigen is not known.

Profiled with immunoSEQ multiplex PCR; TCRdb holds only in-frame clones, not every one. The sample contains 81,000 or so clones, 60% to 85% of which appear only once. Study outcomes and limitations: Per reports, early blood T cell clone dynamics, plus interferon-beta, forecast response most strongly. Tumor-origin TCR clones grew in blood after radiotherapy plus ipilimumab.

The V and J genes are TRBV5-4 and TRBJ2-3, with D maybe TRBD1 (6 bases). The clonotype originates from a human donor with non-small cell lung cancer whose response to radiotherapy plus ipilimumab could not be evaluated. Some clones in this sample may be carry-over from other donors' samples. Sequencing was performed on peripheral blood, taken from a patient treated with radiotherapy plus ipilimumab. The CDR3 loop reads CASSPYRVGTDTQYF. CDR3 DNA sequence: TGTGCCAGCAGCCCTTACAGGGTAGGCACAGATACGCAGTATTTT.